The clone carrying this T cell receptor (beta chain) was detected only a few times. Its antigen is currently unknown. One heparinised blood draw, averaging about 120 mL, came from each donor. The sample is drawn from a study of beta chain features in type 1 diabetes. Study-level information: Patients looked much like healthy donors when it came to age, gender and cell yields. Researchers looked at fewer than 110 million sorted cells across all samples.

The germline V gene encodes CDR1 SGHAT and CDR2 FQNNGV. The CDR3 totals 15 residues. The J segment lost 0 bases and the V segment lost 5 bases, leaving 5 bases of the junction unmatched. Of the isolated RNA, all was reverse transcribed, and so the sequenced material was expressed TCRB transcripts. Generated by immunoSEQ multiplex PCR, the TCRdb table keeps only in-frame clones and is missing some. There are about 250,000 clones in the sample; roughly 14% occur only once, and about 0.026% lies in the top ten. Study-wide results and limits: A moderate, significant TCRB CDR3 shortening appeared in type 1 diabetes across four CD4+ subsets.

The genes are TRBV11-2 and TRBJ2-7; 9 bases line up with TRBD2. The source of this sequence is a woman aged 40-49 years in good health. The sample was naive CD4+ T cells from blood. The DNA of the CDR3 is TGTGCCAGCAGCATAAGCGGGGGGCTCTCCTACGAGCAGTACTTC. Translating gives CASSISGGLSYEQYF.